These 30 T cell receptor beta chains came from one sample sequenced in a study of beta chain features in type 1 diabetes (dated by TCRdb to 2017 to 2018). What the authors observed across the whole study: Type 1 diabetes patients showed a moderate but significant shortening of TCRB CDR3 length in all four CD4+ subsets.

Their cognate antigens are unknown. The receptor library was made with the immunoSEQ multiplex PCR assay. All of the isolated RNA was reverse transcribed with the High Capacity cDNA Reverse Transcription Kit, so expressed TCRB transcripts were sequenced. The immuneACCESS repertoire file appears here via TCRdb, limited to in-frame rearrangements. These files lack a portion of the clones; in checked studies, under half of the deficit traces to unresolved V genes, and the cause of the others is not known. For this sample the table gives some 640,000 clones, of which over 12% were detected only once. Together, the top ten hold roughly 0.04% of the sample. The sequenced sample was naive CD4+ T cells from blood. The cell subset or site label of this sample denotes: true naive CD4+ T cells. These receptors all stem from a man younger than 35 with type 1 diabetes.

As for this clone: Other DNA sequences from this sample encode an identical CDR3 as well. V gene TRBV7-9 combines with J gene TRBJ2-7; D is unclear. V was clipped by 5 bases and J by 2 bases, with 7 bases between them. This CDR3 is 12 amino acids long. Per the germline V gene, CDR1 is SEHNR and CDR2 is FQNEAQ (reference sequence). The DNA of the CDR3 is TGTGCCAGCAGCCTCACGGCCTACGAGCAGTACTTC. As protein: CASSLTAYEQYF.

Only a few counts were recorded for this clone. The chain combines TRBV15 with TRBJ1-6; 8 bases are a match to TRBD1. V was clipped by 6 bases and J by 11 bases; unmatched bases: 12. The CDR3 contains 15 residues. Per the germline V gene, CDR1 is LNHNV and CDR2 is YYDKDF (reference sequence). The CDR3 region is CATRWTGSNGAPLHF. The CDR3 region has the DNA TGTGCCACCAGATGGACAGGGTCTAATGGTGCACCCCTCCACTTT.

This clone occurred a few times. The chain employs TRBV28 and TRBJ2-7; 11 bases match TRBD1. V was clipped by 6 bases and J by 3 bases; unmatched bases: 10. This CDR3 spans 16 amino acids. The germline V gene encodes CDR1 MDHEN and CDR2 SYDVKM. CDR3 region: CASRSLGQGANYEQYF. CDR3 nucleotides: TGTGCCAGCAGATCCCTAGGACAGGGGGCGAACTACGAGCAGTACTTC.

The chain joins TRBV7-3 to TRBJ2-2; D not resolved. CDR1 SGHTA and CDR2 FQGTGA come from the germline V gene. The CDR3 length is 15 residues. Trimming removed 0 bases at V and 7 bases at J, with 12 bases between. The CDR3 protein is CASSLTNDVDGELFF. The DNA for the CDR3 is TGTGCCAGCAGCTTAACGAACGACGTGGACGGGGAGCTGTTTTTT.

The rearrangement uses TRBV4-1 and TRBJ2-7, with D perhaps matching TRBD2 (6 bases). The ends were cut back, 2 bases at V and 0 bases at J, with 14 bases in the middle. The CDR3 has 16 residues. The germline CDR1 and CDR2 sequences are MGHRA and YSYEKL. The CDR3 bases are TGCGCCAGCAGCCAACTCGTGGCGGGGACCTCCTACGAGCAGTACTTC. Protein product: CASSQLVAGTSYEQYF.

This clone has only a few counts. The chain has TRBV19 and TRBJ2-1; 15 bases are a match to TRBD2. The CDR3 is made up of 18 amino acids. Germline CDR1 and CDR2: LNHDA and SQIVND (reference sequence). Trimming at V came to 5 bases and at J to 0 bases, leaving 5 bases not matched to a gene. The CDR3 reads CASSPGLAGGRSYNEQFF. The CDR3 DNA follows: TGTGCCAGTAGTCCGGGACTAGCGGGAGGCCGCTCCTACAATGAGCAGTTCTTC.

J is TRBJ2-5 and V is TRBV30; 11 bases align to TRBD2. J was trimmed by 3 bases and V by 3 bases; bases with no gene match: 9. The CDR3 is 16 amino acids. Germline V gives CDR1 GTSNPN, CDR2 SVGIG (reference sequence). The CDR3: CAWSLLAGVTKETQYF. The CDR3 bases are TGTGCCTGGAGCCTACTAGCGGGAGTTACAAAAGAGACCCAGTACTTC.

This sequence joins TRBV5-1 and TRBJ2-5, with TRBD1 as a possible D gene (8 bases). The J call is in doubt because the DNA end fits TRBJ2-7 better. The germline V gene has CDR1 SGHRS and CDR2 YFSETQ. This CDR3 is built from 14 residues. The CDR3 loop is CASSRTGPGGEQYF. DNA of the CDR3: TGCGCCAGCAGCCGGACAGGGCCGGGGGGCGAGCAGTACTTC.

The chain recombines TRBV11-2 with TRBJ2-3, with 10 bases lining up with TRBD2. This CDR3 has 16 residues. The germline gives CDR1 SGHAT, CDR2 FQNNGV. V gave up 5 bases and J gave up 5 bases; unmatched junction bases: 10. The chain's CDR3 is CASSEGLADALDTQYF. DNA for the CDR3: TGTGCCAGCAGCGAAGGACTAGCGGATGCTCTAGATACGCAGTATTTT. The full variable domain, in which reference TRBV11-2 and TRBJ2-3 provide the parts outside the CDR3, is EAGVAQSPRYKIIEKRQSVAFWCNPISGHATLYWYQQILGQGPKLLIQFQNNGVVDDSQLPKDRFSAERLKGVDSTLKIQPAKLEDSAVYLCASSEGLADALDTQYFGPGTRLTVL.

This clone was counted a few times. J is TRBJ2-7 and V is TRBV28, with D possibly TRBD1 on 5 matching bases. The V gene lost 6 bases and the J gene lost 3 bases, with 9 bases spanning the gap. This CDR3 is built from 12 residues. Germline lookup yields CDR1 MDHEN and CDR2 SYDVKM. In DNA form, the CDR3 reads TGTGCCAGCAGCGTCACAGGCTACGAGCAGTACTTC. Translating it yields CASSVTGYEQYF.

This chain's CDR3 is CSVSGTGKGNTEAFF. CDR3 DNA: TGCAGCGTTTCCGGGACAGGGAAGGGGAACACTGAAGCTTTCTTT. The rearrangement links TRBV29-1 to TRBJ1-1, with TRBD1 matching 9 bases. Trimming took 5 bases from V and 1 from J; bases not matched to a gene: 8. The CDR3 has 15 residues. Germline loops: CDR1 SQVTM, CDR2 ANQGSEA.

This chain joins TRBV30 and TRBJ1-2, with D possibly being TRBD1 (6 bases). The germline V and J ends were trimmed by 3 bases and 4 bases, with 9 bases remaining between them. CDR1 is GTSNPN and CDR2 is SVGIG in the germline V gene (reference sequence). The CDR3 loop spans 12 amino acids. CDR3 in DNA: TGTGCCTGGAGCACAGGGATCTATGGCTACACCTTC. Translation: CAWSTGIYGYTF.

Turning to this clone: Without the conserved terminal phenylalanine or tryptophan, this CDR3 likely stems from a read error. No DNA is shown, since the ends of the CDR3 on it are uncertain; the CDR3 is the one TCRdb lists. The gene calls are TRBV7-2 and TRBJ2-3; the table's D call TRBD2 went unverified against the DNA. Germline V gene lookup returns CDR1 SGHTA and CDR2 FQGNSA. The CDR3 is 13 amino acids long, termini counted. The CDR3 here is CASSPVGRYAVFN.

This chain connects TRBV28 to TRBJ2-3; D call uncertain. CDR3 size: 14 residues. The germline gives CDR1 MDHEN, CDR2 SYDVKM. With 4 bases removed from V and 4 bases from J, the gap between germline ends came to 12 bases. The CDR3 reads CASSSSSTADTQYF. The CDR3 DNA follows: TGTGCCAGCAGTTCCAGTTCCACGGCAGATACGCAGTATTTT. Drawing the rest from reference TRBV28 and TRBJ2-3, the complete variable domain is DVKVTQSSRYLVKRTGEKVFLECVQDMDHENMFWYRQDPGLGLRLIYFSYDVKMKEKGDIPEGYSVSREKKERFSLILESASTNQTSMYLCASSSSSTADTQYFGPGTRLTVL.

The CDR3 here is CASSPRGGGSSYEQYF. The CDR3 nucleotides are TGTGCCAGCAGCCCTAGAGGCGGGGGGAGCTCCTACGAGCAGTACTTC. This sequence joins TRBV9 and TRBJ2-7; 8 bases fit TRBD2. The CDR3 runs to 16 residues. Germline V CDR1 and CDR2: SGDLS, YYNGEE. After removal of 4 bases from V and 0 bases from J, the junction contained 9 bases not matched to a gene.

The chain is built from TRBV30 and TRBJ1-5; TRBD1 matches 11 bases. The V and J ends lost 2 bases and 6 bases, in that order; junction bases with no gene match: 6. Germline values: CDR1 GTSNPN, CDR2 SVGIG (reference sequence). This CDR3 has 15 amino acids. The chain's CDR3 is CAWSPSGTGGQPQHF. The CDR3 coding sequence is TGTGCCTGGAGTCCCTCCGGGACAGGGGGTCAGCCCCAGCATTTT.

This clone was recorded a few times. This chain links TRBV23-1 with TRBJ2-6; TRBD1 aligns across 9 bases. TRBV23-1 falls under the ORF class, with uncertain function. CDR3 length equals 16 residues. With 3 bases clipped from V and 8 bases from J, the junction kept 8 bases outside the gene matches. CDR3 residues: CASSQSRTGVPNVLTF. CDR3 coding DNA: TGCGCCAGCAGTCAGTCAAGGACAGGGGTACCCAACGTCCTGACTTTC.

The chain recombines TRBV14 with TRBJ1-1, with D possibly TRBD1 on 6 matching bases. The CDR3 sequence is 15 residues long. CDR1 is SGHDN and CDR2 is FVKESK in the germline V gene. Trimming removed 0 bases at V and 5 bases at J, with 13 bases between. CDR3 loop: CASSQERGWGTEAFF. DNA of the CDR3: TGTGCCAGCAGCCAAGAAAGGGGGTGGGGAACTGAAGCTTTCTTT.

This clone was observed a handful of times. The V gene is TRBV28, the J gene TRBJ2-7, with TRBD1 matching 8 bases. CDR1 MDHEN and CDR2 SYDVKM come from the germline V gene. Trimming cost V 6 bases and J 6 bases; bases outside gene matches: 7. This CDR3 region has 13 residues. CDR3 sequence reads: CASSRPTGGEQYF. CDR3 bases: TGTGCCAGCAGCCGCCCCACAGGGGGCGAGCAGTACTTC. The variable domain in full, completed from reference TRBV28 and TRBJ2-7, reads DVKVTQSSRYLVKRTGEKVFLECVQDMDHENMFWYRQDPGLGLRLIYFSYDVKMKEKGDIPEGYSVSREKKERFSLILESASTNQTSMYLCASSRPTGGEQYFGPGTRLTVT.

In this sample, this clone turned up a few times. The chain carries TRBV25-1 and TRBJ1-2; D unresolved. The germline V gene encodes CDR1 MGHDK and CDR2 SYGVNS. The CDR3 has 13 residues. V lost 2 bases, J lost 4 bases, and 8 bases lay in between. The CDR3 sequence is CASSEAQAYGYTF. In nucleotides, the CDR3 is TGTGCCAGCAGTGAAGCCCAGGCCTATGGCTACACCTTC.

The chain carries TRBV4-1 and TRBJ1-5; D ambiguous. The V end lost 6 bases, the J end lost 2 bases, and 14 bases lay between the germline ends. The CDR3 is made up of 15 amino acids. Germline CDR1 MGHRA, CDR2 YSYEKL. For the CDR3, the DNA is TGCGCCAGCAGTCTTCGGCTCTTGGGCAATCAGCCCCAGCATTTT. Residues: CASSLRLLGNQPQHF.

The chain is built from TRBV7-2 and TRBJ2-7, with D unresolved. The V and J ends lost 6 bases and 2 bases respectively, with 14 bases between them. The CDR3 loop spans 14 amino acids. The germline V gene has CDR1 SGHTA and CDR2 FQGNSA. CDR3 protein: CASSPIRSAYEQYF. The CDR3 DNA reads TGTGCCAGCAGTCCCATCCGCAGTGCCTACGAGCAGTACTTC. The full variable domain, rest sourced from reference TRBV7-2 and TRBJ2-7, is GAGVSQSPSNKVTEKGKDVELRCDPISGHTALYWYRQSLGQGLEFLIYFQGNSAPDKSGLPSDRFSAERTGGSVSTLTIQRTQQEDSAVYLCASSPIRSAYEQYFGPGTRLTVT.

V gene TRBV5-6 combines with J gene TRBJ2-3; the match to TRBD2 covers 15 bases. Germline CDR1 and CDR2: SGHDT and YYEEEE. J gave up 2 bases and V 4 bases, and 8 bases lay outside the gene matches. The CDR3 is 18 amino acids. As DNA, the CDR3 is TGTGCCAGCAGCCGACGGGGACTAGCGGGAGGAAACACAGATACGCAGTATTTT. It specifies CASSRRGLAGGNTDTQYF.

V gene TRBV4-2 combines with J gene TRBJ2-7; either TRBD1 or TRBD2 may fit D (6 bases each). Trimming shortened V by 4 bases and J by 6 bases, and 16 bases separated the two germline ends. This CDR3 comprises 14 residues. Germline-derived CDR1 and CDR2 are LGHNA and YNFKEQ. The CDR3 sequence: CASSPGGAKSEQYF. CDR3 coding DNA: TGTGCCAGCAGCCCCGGGGGCGCCAAGTCCGAGCAGTACTTC.

This clone turned up a few times. The V call is TRBV9, the J call TRBJ1-2; TRBD1 might be the D (5 bases). Germline-derived CDR1 and CDR2 are SGDLS and YYNGEE. This CDR3 region has 15 residues. Trimming stripped 4 bases from V and 4 bases from J, with 17 bases between. CDR3: CASSPYGGEGYGYTF. CDR3 sequence (DNA): TGTGCCAGCAGCCCCTATGGGGGGGAGGGCTATGGCTACACCTTC.

The rearrangement links TRBV27 to TRBJ2-3; 9 bases fit TRBD2. Germline values: CDR1 MNHEY, CDR2 SMNVEV (reference sequence). The CDR3 consists of 15 residues. Trimming cost V 7 bases and J 1 base; bases outside gene matches: 6. The CDR3 DNA sequence: TGTGCCAGCACCCTAGCGGGAAAGGGCACAGATACGCAGTATTTT. Residues: CASTLAGKGTDTQYF.

This clone was seen a single time. The genes are TRBV6-5 and TRBJ2-7, with D unresolved. CDR1 and CDR2 from the germline V gene are MNHEY and SVGAGI. CDR3 length: 11 amino acids. V gave up 6 bases and J gave up 6 bases, with 9 bases separating them. The CDR3 protein is CASRGSREQYF. The CDR3 region has the DNA TGTGCCAGCAGAGGATCCCGCGAGCAGTACTTC.

This clone has more than one count but fewer than ten. The rearrangement links TRBV20-1 to TRBJ2-3; D is ambiguous. CDR1 is DFQATT and CDR2 is SNEGSKA in the germline V gene (reference sequence). The CDR3 totals 10 residues. Trimming took 6 bases from V and 7 from J, leaving 8 bases between them. CDR3 sequence: CSAQMNTQYF. In nucleotides, the CDR3 is TGCAGTGCCCAGATGAATACGCAGTATTTT.

The rearrangement links TRBV28 to TRBJ2-7, with 8 bases lining up with TRBD2. The germline gives CDR1 MDHEN, CDR2 SYDVKM. The CDR3 is 13 residues long. The CDR3 DNA reads TGTCAGGTCCGTGGGACTAGCTCCTACGAGCAGTACTTC. Protein: CQVRGTSSYEQYF.

V usage is TRBV30 and J usage is TRBJ2-3, with 9 bases that match TRBD2. The germline gives CDR1 GTSNPN, CDR2 SVGIG (reference sequence). With V trimmed by 8 bases and J by 1 base, 4 bases remained unmatched. This CDR3 is built from 13 residues. The CDR3 sequence: CARERGGTDTQYF. CDR3 in DNA: TGTGCCCGGGAGCGGGGGGGCACAGATACGCAGTATTTT.